This record concerns one T cell receptor (beta chain) sequence. The germline V gene encodes CDR1 SGHRS and CDR2 YFSETQ. The CDR3 runs to 17 residues. Deletions cut 0 bases from V and 4 bases from J, with 19 bases between. This sample is drawn from a study of technical replicates of blood from a few donors. This table comes from immunoSEQ multiplex PCR, and its TCRdb copy is limited to in-frame clones, with some not included. In the table there are some 71,000 clones, approximately 97% of which are singletons. This chain links TRBV5-1 with TRBJ1-1; D may be TRBD1 (6 bases). Material: T cells isolated from PBMCs. The origin of this receptor is a human donor in good health. The CDR3 region has the DNA TGCGCCAGCAGCTTGGGGGGTGGGGGCCAGGCTGGCACTGAAGCTTTCTTT. Protein: CASSLGGGGQAGTEAFF.